This T cell receptor beta chain was sequenced in a study of a mutant IDH1 vaccine in newly diagnosed glioma. Across the study: Mean patient age was about 40 years; around 62% were male and approximately 40% female.

V was pared by 6 bases and J by 3 bases, with 7 bases of the junction left unmatched. This CDR3 contains 15 residues. Germline-derived CDR1 and CDR2 are MDHEN and SYDVKM. Concerning this clone: Its specificity is not known.

Clones were sequenced by immunoSEQ multiplex PCR, and TCRdb holds only the in-frame ones, with some missing. Of roughly 60,000 clones listed, around 74% are singletons. The time point: week 35, safety follow-up. The study gave 300 ug of mutant IDH1 20-mer peptide per vaccine dose, with topical imiquimod. Patients in the study were vaccinated eight times, receiving shots in weeks 1, 3, 5, 7, 11, 15, 19 and 23. Sequences were derived from PBMCs, sampled from a glioma patient whose treatment included an IDH1 peptide vaccine. This TCR came from a man aged 45-60 years with glioma. The genes are TRBV28 and TRBJ1-2, with 10 bases matching TRBD1. As DNA, the CDR3 is TGTGCCAGCAGCTCTGGCGGGACAGGGGACTATGGCTACACCTTC. Its protein is CASSSGGTGDYGYTF.